This TCR beta chain derives from a study of blood T cell repertoires in COVID-19. As for the study in general: PBMCs, B-cell-depleted T cells, or T cells provided the cDNA or gDNA that made up the material.

The table lists this clone with many counts. In the same sample, other DNA sequences code for this CDR3. CDR3 length: 14 residues. CDR1 is MNHEY and CDR2 is SVGEGT in the germline V gene. The V and J ends lost 2 bases and 4 bases respectively, with 9 bases between them. In the authors' workflow: Reference gene primers were amplified, and this amplification served to estimate nucleated cell counts. Method: immunoSEQ multiplex PCR; TCRdb's copy keeps in-frame clones and lacks some. V and J calls and clone size are copied from that table; D and trimming were computed from the DNA. The sample lists approximately 350,000 clones, about 86% occurring once.

The chain is built from TRBV6-2 or TRBV6-3 and TRBJ2-1, with a possible D match to TRBD1 (6 bases). The source of this sequence is a man younger than 45 with active or convalescent COVID-19. The sequencing sample was made of peripheral blood. The CDR3 region has the DNA TGTGCCAGCAGTTACACAGGACAGTACAATGAGCAGTTCTTC. It codes for CASSYTGQYNEQFF.